A single TCR beta chain is shown here with its context. Its target is not known. This sample was taken from a study of cytomegalovirus exposure and HLA in healthy donors. Study observations and caveats: With high specificity and sensitivity, the classifier reportedly diagnosed cytomegalovirus status. A list of 164 TCR beta chains associated with cytomegalovirus was given.

Measured with immunoSEQ multiplex PCR; TCRdb has only the in-frame clones, and not every one. The repertoire holds 250,000 to 350,000 clones, with roughly 87% as singletons. Looked up from germline, CDR1 is MDHEN and CDR2 is SYDVKM. The ends were cut back, 3 bases at V and 1 base at J, with 10 bases in the middle. The CDR3 runs 14 residues. V gene TRBV28 combines with J gene TRBJ2-7; maybe TRBD1 (5 bases). The sequenced sample was PBMCs. The TCR comes from a woman aged 25 to 39 in good health and CMV-seropositive. The CDR3 sequence: CASSLGPESYEQYF. Written as DNA, the CDR3 is TGTGCCAGCAGTTTGGGGCCGGAATCCTACGAGCAGTACTTC.